The 7 T cell receptor beta chains listed next were all sequenced from one sample in a study of neurological immune-mediated disorders. In TCRdb, the 5' RACE reads were re-called with MiXCR into one record per CDR3 protein. This table holds 100,000 or so distinct CDR3 sequences, roughly 3.5% found once. Sequencing was done on a sample of PBMCs. Receptor source: a woman under 30 with multiple sclerosis.

This clonotype showed up many times. The V and J genes are TRBV6-5 and TRBJ2-7, with 7 positions matching TRBD1. The CDR3 extends over 16 amino acids. CDR1 and CDR2 from the germline V gene are MNHEY and SVGAGI. The junction had 10 bases not matched to a gene; V was cut back by 3 bases and J by 2 bases. In DNA form, the CDR3 reads TGTGCCAGCAGTTATAATGACATCAGGGGGACCTACGAGCAGTACTTC. Residues: CASSYNDIRGTYEQYF.

This clonotype was seen ten or more times. The rearrangement uses TRBV29-1 and TRBJ2-1; TRBD2 matches 9 bases. Germline CDR1 reads SQVTM; CDR2 reads ANQGSEA. V shed 3 bases and J 7 bases; nucleotides not matched to a gene: 10. The CDR3 is 15 amino acids. The CDR3 DNA reads TGCAGCGTTGAGGGGGCGGGAGGGCCAAGGAATGAGCAGTTCTTC. This encodes CSVEGAGGPRNEQFF.

This clonotype was observed a few times. V usage is TRBV24-1 and J usage is TRBJ2-5; D call uncertain. The CDR3 is made up of 16 amino acids. V lost 4 bases and J 0 bases, leaving 14 bases between the germline ends. Per the germline V gene, CDR1 is KGHDR and CDR2 is SFDVKD. CDR3 nucleotides: TGTGCCACCAGTGACCCCGCCGGCGGCTACCAAGAGACCCAGTACTTC. This translates into CATSDPAGGYQETQYF.

This clonotype showed up just a few times. The chain carries TRBV7-6 and TRBJ2-7; the match to TRBD1 covers 7 bases. The J segment lost 12 bases and the V segment lost 5 bases, leaving 13 bases of the junction unmatched. The CDR3 runs 13 residues. The V gene's germline CDR1 is SGHVS and CDR2 FNYEAQ. This chain's CDR3 is CASSPGTVTAPYF. CDR3 DNA: TGTGCCAGCAGCCCCGGGACAGTTACGGCGCCGTACTTC.

This clonotype was detected many times. The V call is TRBV3-1, the J call TRBJ1-2; D may be TRBD1 (5 bases). Germline V gene sequence: CDR1 LGHDT, CDR2 YNNKEL (reference sequence). V gave up 0 bases and J gave up 2 bases, with 7 bases separating them. The CDR3 covers 14 residues. The DNA for the CDR3 is TGTGCCAGCAGCCAAGATGGGGGGAACTATGGCTACACCTTC. Translating it yields CASSQDGGNYGYTF.

This clonotype was recorded at least ten times. The J gene is TRBJ2-7, the V gene TRBV7-2; D might be TRBD2 (5 bases). Germline V gives CDR1 SGHTA, CDR2 FQGNSA. This CDR3 is built from 14 residues. Trimming cost V 4 bases and J 2 bases, with 12 bases left between them. The CDR3 spells CASSSTPGAYEQYF. The CDR3, as DNA: TGTGCCAGCAGCTCGACTCCCGGGGCCTACGAGCAGTACTTC.

This clonotype showed up many times. The V call is TRBV28, the J call TRBJ1-2; 12 bases agree with TRBD1. The germline V gene has CDR1 MDHEN and CDR2 SYDVKM. V gave up 4 bases and J gave up 0 bases; unmatched junction bases: 6. CDR3 length: 17 amino acids. This CDR3 reads CASSSPGTGGSNYGYTF. Written as DNA, the CDR3 is TGTGCCAGCAGTTCCCCCGGGACAGGGGGCTCTAACTATGGCTACACCTTC.